This TCR beta chain stems from a study of cytomegalovirus exposure and HLA in healthy donors. The study ran its PCR with 60 Vbeta and 13 Jbeta primers. Clones were sequenced by immunoSEQ multiplex PCR, and TCRdb holds only the in-frame ones, with some missing. Its table records 110,000 to 150,000 clones. Regarding this clone: Antigen specificity is unknown.

The ends lost 4 bases at V and 5 bases at J; junction bases unmatched: 5. This CDR3 contains 13 residues. Germline loops: CDR1 MGHRA, CDR2 YSYEKL. Study outcomes and limitations: A likely sequencing artifact accounted for one observed cluster of highly shared sequence variants. Most of the TCR beta V segments (in an earlier analysis) were productive either about 87% or about 30% of the time. For presence/absence analyses, sequencing depth was assumed to be roughly uniform across donors. According to the study, around 160 TCR beta chains were cytomegalovirus-associated.

Material for sequencing was PBMCs. The TCR was taken from a woman younger than 30 in good health and CMV-seronegative. This chain joins TRBV4-1 and TRBJ2-7, with 7 bases aligning to TRBD2. For the CDR3, the DNA is TGCGCCAGCAGCCGGGGAGGGACTGACGAGCAGTACTTC. It encodes CASSRGGTDEQYF.